The entry that follows covers one T cell receptor (beta chain) sequence. Antigen: not known. The data were obtained in a study of glioma-infiltrating T cells. The wider study: Dexamethasone exposure before glioma surgery was limited to six or fewer days. Target coverage was about 4.5- to 11-fold for roughly one million blood T cells. The study's findings and limits: Patients with low tissue-blood divergence carried a signature set of shared blood CDR3 motifs.

The CDR3 covers 15 residues. The V gene's germline CDR1 is ENHRY and CDR2 SYGVKD. With V trimmed by 3 bases and J by 2 bases, 5 bases remained unmatched. Using RNA template, CDR3s of TCR alpha and beta were amplified with iRepertoire arm-PCR. TCRdb re-called the multiplex PCR reads with MiXCR, one entry per CDR3 protein. The table lists roughly 350,000 distinct CDR3 sequences, 41% of them singletons, with around 13% in the top ten. The clonotype originates from a human donor with low-grade glioma or glioblastoma, undergoing nonglioma brain surgery, or in good health (not recorded which). Material for sequencing was glioma tissue, nonneoplastic brain tissue, or PBMCs (not recorded which). The chain uses TRBV10-3 and TRBJ2-7; 9 nucleotides align to TRBD1. The CDR3 region is CAISDPGQGTYEQYF. DNA for the CDR3: TGTGCCATCAGTGATCCGGGACAGGGCACCTACGAGCAGTACTTC.